The rows below give T cell receptor beta chains drawn from one sample of a study of shared clonotypes between healthy human individuals. The data were produced by immunoSEQ multiplex PCR, yet TCRdb's version contains in-frame clones alone and is incomplete. The sample holds some 450,000 clones, approximately 71% seen once. Sequenced sample: PBMCs. The receptor set was obtained from a woman in her forties in good health. Some clones in this sample may be carry-over from other donors' samples. The CDR3 runs from the conserved cysteine through the conserved F or W. D genes are given only for firm matches. Expanded clones get a size class; other rows say once, few or many, or leave the size out.

d_call | clone_size | j_call | v_call | cdr3_aa | cdr3_nt
. | . | TRBJ2-2 | TRBV6-1 | CASSETGSTGELFF | TGTGCCAGCAGTGAAACAGGTTCCACCGGGGAGCTGTTTTTT
TRBD2 | . | TRBJ2-1 | TRBV28 | CASSFLAGYNEQFF | TGTGCCAGCAGTTTCCTAGCGGGGTACAATGAGCAGTTCTTC
. | . | TRBJ1-5 | TRBV28 | CASSLSGVVQPQHF | TGTGCCAGCAGTTTATCAGGGGTTGTACAGCCCCAGCATTTT
TRBD1 | . | TRBJ2-7 | TRBV28 | CASSLLQGAYEQYF | TGTGCCAGCAGTTTATTACAGGGGGCCTACGAGCAGTACTTC
. | . | TRBJ1-1 | TRBV14 | CASSQGGFMNTEAFF | TGTGCCAGCAGCCAAGGTGGGTTCATGAACACTGAAGCTTTCTTT
TRBD1 | . | TRBJ2-3 | TRBV18 | CASSTDRVGRDTQYF | TGTGCCAGCTCTACGGACAGGGTAGGCAGAGATACGCAGTATTTT
. | . | TRBJ2-1 | TRBV30 | CAWSVGLEQFF | TGTGCCTGGAGTGTAGGGCTAGAGCAGTTCTTC
. | many | TRBJ1-5 | TRBV27 | CASGRFSNQPQHF | TGTGCCAGCGGACGGTTTAGCAATCAGCCCCAGCATTTT
TRBD1 | . | TRBJ2-7 | TRBV6-6 | CASSGTGPRGGIF | TGTGCCAGCAGTGGGACAGGGCCGCGCGGGGGAATTTTC
TRBD2 | . | TRBJ2-1 | TRBV6-5 | CASRSGLAGVNEQFF | TGTGCCAGCAGGTCGGGTCTAGCGGGGGTCAATGAGCAGTTCTTC
TRBD1 | . | TRBJ2-1 | TRBV19 | CASVKGQESYNEQFF | TGTGCCAGTGTCAAGGGACAGGAGTCCTACAATGAGCAGTTCTTC
. | . | TRBJ2-1 | TRBV7-3 | CASSPTPSNEQFF | TGTGCCAGCAGCCCCACTCCCAGCAATGAGCAGTTCTTC
. | many | TRBJ2-3 | TRBV7-6 | CASSGVIGSGGDTQYF | TGTGCCAGCAGCGGGGTAATCGGGAGTGGAGGAGATACGCAGTATTTT
. | . | TRBJ1-1 | TRBV19 | CASSGLFDRSNTEAFF | TGTGCCAGTAGCGGCCTGTTTGACAGGTCGAACACTGAAGCTTTCTTT
. | . | TRBJ1-2 | TRBV7-9 | CASSLQRVGDGYTF | TGTGCCAGCAGCTTACAGCGTGTGGGCGATGGCTACACCTTC
. | . | TRBJ2-7 | TRBV4-1 | CASSQVGQHLGSYEQYF | TGCGCCAGCAGCCAAGTCGGACAACATTTGGGCTCCTACGAGCAGTACTTC
. | once | TRBJ2-3 | TRBV7-2 | CASSWRRSDTQYF | TGTGCCAGCAGCTGGAGACGGTCAGATACGCAGTATTTT
. | . | TRBJ1-1 | TRBV18 | CASSPLILNTEAFF | TGTGCCAGCTCACCACTTATTCTGAACACTGAAGCTTTCTTT
. | few | TRBJ2-7 | TRBV10-2 | CASSEGTSYEQYF | TGCGCCAGCAGTGAGGGCACCTCCTACGAGCAGTACTTC
TRBD1 | . | TRBJ1-2 | TRBV11-1 | CASSRFGQGDSNYGYTF | TGTGCCAGCAGCCGATTCGGACAGGGGGACTCTAACTATGGCTACACCTTC
. | . | TRBJ2-7 | TRBV18 | CASSPPSSYEQYF | TGTGCCAGCTCACCACCGAGTTCCTACGAGCAGTACTTC
. | . | TRBJ2-5 | TRBV19 | CASSVSDHPSRETQYF | TGTGCCAGTAGCGTATCGGACCACCCTTCTCGGGAGACCCAGTACTTC
. | many | TRBJ2-2 | TRBV27 | CASSLLGGGAGTGELFF | TGTGCCAGCAGTTTACTAGGGGGGGGCGCGGGCACCGGGGAGCTGTTTTTT
TRBD2 | . | TRBJ2-5 | TRBV5-6 | CASSLDGVGLAGVETQYF | TGTGCCAGCAGCTTGGATGGTGTGGGATTAGCGGGAGTAGAGACCCAGTACTTC